The next 30 T cell receptor beta chains were all read from a single sample in a study of graft-versus-host responses after intestinal transplantation. Sequencing was performed with immunoSEQ multiplex PCR; in TCRdb, only in-frame clones are kept and a portion is missing. Of some 90,000 clones in the sample, 80% to 95% were seen once. No antigen is known for these receptors. Sample: unstimulated CD4+ T cells sorted from spleen or lymph node cells, taken before intestinal transplant. These receptors came from a human donor who received an intestinal transplant.

The chain recombines TRBV5-1 with TRBJ2-3; TRBD1 might be the D (5 bases). The CDR3 is 15 residues long. Trimming pared 0 bases from V and 6 bases from J, leaving 14 bases between. CDR1 and CDR2 (germline): SGHRS, YFSETQ. For the CDR3, the DNA is TGCGCCAGCAGCTTGGTGGCGCCCCCAGGGGATACGCAGTATTTT. It is translated as CASSLVAPPGDTQYF.

V usage is TRBV28 and J usage is TRBJ1-2; 7 nucleotides agree with TRBD1. The ends lost 7 bases at V and 4 bases at J; junction bases unmatched: 12. The CDR3 is 15 amino acids. The V gene's germline CDR1 is MDHEN and CDR2 SYDVKM. Here the CDR3 DNA reads TGTGCCAGCAACCCAGGGGGGGGCGCGCGCTATGGCTACACCTTC. Its protein is CASNPGGGARYGYTF.

The chain couples TRBV12-2 to TRBJ1-1; TRBD1 is the table's D call and was not checked against the DNA. TRBV12-2 is listed as a pseudogene. The CDR3 covers 17 residues. This chain's CDR3 is CASRLPPTGQGNTEAFF. Written as DNA, the CDR3 is TGTGCAAGTCGCTTACCCCCTACGGGACAGGGGAACACTGAAGCTTTCTTT.

V and J are TRBV7-2 and TRBJ2-5; TRBD1 aligns across 8 bases. The CDR3 spans 15 residues. Germline V gives CDR1 SGHTA, CDR2 FQGNSA. The J segment lost 5 bases and the V segment lost 1 base, leaving 6 bases of the junction unmatched. CDR3 sequence reads: CASSLVAGGPETQYF. The DNA for the CDR3 is TGTGCCAGCAGCTTAGTAGCAGGGGGCCCGGAGACCCAGTACTTC.

This chain connects TRBV19 to TRBJ2-5, with 9 bases fitting TRBD1. This CDR3 comprises 13 residues. Per the germline V gene, CDR1 is LNHDA and CDR2 is SQIVND (reference sequence). Unmatched junction bases numbered 2, after V lost 4 bases and J lost 5 bases. CDR3: CASSTDRGETQYF. In DNA form, the CDR3 reads TGTGCCAGTAGTACCGACAGGGGGGAGACCCAGTACTTC.

V usage is TRBV5-4 and J usage is TRBJ1-2, with D perhaps TRBD1 (5 bases). The V end was cut by 3 bases, the J end by 4 bases, with 16 bases between. CDR1 and CDR2 (germline): SGHNT, YYREEE (reference sequence). CDR3 length equals 15 residues. The CDR3 nucleotides read TGTGCCAGCAGCTACTCCGACAGAGCTTCCTATGGCTACACCTTC. Its protein is CASSYSDRASYGYTF.

The J gene is TRBJ2-5, the V gene TRBV5-1; D uncertain. The DNA end favors TRBJ2-7, so the J call may be wrong. Germline V gene sequence: CDR1 SGHRS, CDR2 YFSETQ. The CDR3 is 15 residues long. CDR3 residues: CASSPTVPHFYEQYF. The CDR3 nucleotides read TGCGCCAGCAGCCCCACGGTTCCCCACTTCTACGAGCAGTACTTC.

The V call is TRBV11-3, the J call TRBJ2-1, with 10 bases fitting TRBD2. Germline trimming cut 2 bases from V and 13 bases from J; bases unmatched to any gene: 8. The length of the CDR3 is 14 residues. The V gene's germline CDR1 is SGHNT and CDR2 YENEEA. CDR3 amino acids: CASSLSGRAPVQFF. CDR3 coding DNA: TGTGCCAGCAGCTTAAGCGGGAGGGCCCCGGTCCAGTTCTTC.

The gene calls are TRBV6-6 and TRBJ2-7; 8 bases fit TRBD2. J lost 2 bases, V lost 0 bases, and 0 bases had no gene match. This CDR3 is built from 14 residues. In germline, CDR1 is MNHNY, CDR2 SVGAGI (reference sequence). The CDR3 loop reads CASSYSLAAYEQYF. In DNA, the CDR3 is TGTGCCAGCAGTTACTCACTAGCGGCCTACGAGCAGTACTTC.

The CDR3 sequence is CASSWASTDTQYF. CDR3 nucleotides: TGTGCCAGCAGCTGGGCAAGCACAGATACGCAGTATTTT. The chain couples TRBV6-1 to TRBJ2-3; D is uncertain. The germline CDR1 and CDR2 sequences are MNHNS and SASEGT. CDR3 length equals 13 residues. V was shortened by 6 bases and J by 0 bases, with 7 bases between the two germline ends.

This sequence joins TRBV28 and TRBJ2-5; D is ambiguous. CDR3 length: 13 residues. With 2 bases removed from V and 7 bases from J, the gap between germline ends came to 11 bases. Germline CDR1 MDHEN, CDR2 SYDVKM. The CDR3: CASSLGPGRTQYF. The CDR3 nucleotides are TGTGCCAGCAGTTTAGGGCCGGGCAGGACCCAGTACTTC.

Comments on this clone: A junction end diverges from the germline sequence, so it may reflect a read error. The chain couples TRBV4-1 to TRBJ1-6; TRBD1 agrees at 8 bases. The CDR3 sequence is 16 residues long. Germline assignment: CDR1 MGHRA and CDR2 YSYEKL. The CDR3 nucleotides are TGCGCCAGCAGCCGTGTTGGAGGACAGGGTAATCCACCCCTCCACTTT. This encodes CASSRVGGQGNPPLHF.

The V and J genes are TRBV6-5 and TRBJ1-1, with 7 bases lining up with TRBD1. After removal of 6 bases from V and 5 bases from J, the junction contained 6 bases not matched to a gene. This CDR3 has 13 residues. Germline CDR1 MNHEY, CDR2 SVGAGI. Here the CDR3 DNA reads TGTGCCAGCAGCCGCGACAGGGTGACTGAAGCTTTCTTT. Translation gives CASSRDRVTEAFF.

This chain joins TRBV28 and TRBJ1-5; 7 bases agree with TRBD1. Germline CDR1 MDHEN, CDR2 SYDVKM. The CDR3 has 14 amino acids. V shed 4 bases and J 3 bases; nucleotides not matched to a gene: 3. DNA of the CDR3: TGTGCCAGCAGTTCAGGGGGGATCAATCAGCCCCAGCATTTT. Translation: CASSSGGINQPQHF.

The gene calls are TRBV6-1 and TRBJ2-2; D is possibly TRBD1 (5 bases). Per the germline V gene, CDR1 is MNHNS and CDR2 is SASEGT. V gave up 11 bases and J gave up 5 bases, with 18 bases separating them. This CDR3 is 14 amino acids long. CDR3 loop: CALSSGLATGELFF. CDR3 sequence (DNA): TGTGCCTTATCATCAGGGTTGGCGACCGGGGAGCTGTTTTTT.

The rearrangement joins TRBV27 to TRBJ2-1, with D unclear. CDR1 and CDR2 from the germline V gene are MNHEY and SMNVEV (reference sequence). The V end lost 6 bases, the J end lost 2 bases, and 11 bases lay between the germline ends. The CDR3 sequence is 14 residues long. CDR3 protein: CASRTWIAYNEQFF. CDR3 in DNA: TGTGCCAGCAGGACCTGGATTGCCTACAATGAGCAGTTCTTC.

The chain links TRBV6-1 to TRBJ1-2; 7 bases agree with TRBD1. The germline gives CDR1 MNHNS, CDR2 SASEGT. The ends lost 6 bases at V and 2 bases at J; junction bases unmatched: 6. The CDR3 covers 14 residues. The CDR3 DNA follows: TGTGCCAGCAGGCGGACAGGTCGGAACTATGGCTACACCTTC. Amino acid sequence: CASRRTGRNYGYTF.

CDR3 bases: TGTGCCAGAAGCTTGGGTTCTGAGCGGGGATCCTACAATGAGCAGTTCTTC. Its translation: CARSLGSERGSYNEQFF. This chain uses TRBV5-3 with TRBJ2-1, with 7 bases that match TRBD2. TRBV5-3 falls under the ORF class, with uncertain function. The CDR3 sequence is 17 residues long. The V segment lost 0 bases and the J segment 1 base; nucleotides outside the gene matches: 7.

The CDR3 sequence is CASNGNGIYEQYF. For the CDR3, the DNA is TGTGCCAGCAACGGTAACGGCATTTACGAGCAGTACTTC. This chain uses TRBV2 with TRBJ2-5; D remains ambiguous. The J call is uncertain, as TRBJ2-7 better fits the DNA end. The CDR3 covers 13 residues. The germline CDR1 and CDR2 sequences are SNHLY and FYNNEI.

The J gene is TRBJ2-3, the V gene TRBV29-1; no definite D call. V shed 2 bases and J shed 2 bases, with 8 bases lying between them. Germline CDR1 is SQVTM and CDR2 is ANQGSEA. The CDR3 covers 13 residues. The CDR3 DNA follows: TGCAGCGTTGAATCGGCCTACACAGATACGCAGTATTTT. The encoded protein is CSVESAYTDTQYF.

This chain links TRBV7-8 with TRBJ2-2; 7 bases match TRBD1. The germline V gene has CDR1 SGHVS and CDR2 FQNEAQ. J was trimmed by 3 bases and V by 5 bases; bases with no gene match: 6. The CDR3 totals 15 residues. For the CDR3, the DNA is TGTGCCAGCAGCCCCGACAGGGAAGACACCGGGGAGCTGTTTTTT. Its protein product is CASSPDREDTGELFF.

The chain couples TRBV2 to TRBJ1-4; TRBD1 agrees at 7 bases. This CDR3 comprises 14 residues. Trimming at V came to 6 bases and at J to 8 bases, leaving 9 bases not matched to a gene. The germline V gene has CDR1 SNHLY and CDR2 FYNNEI. CDR3 protein: CASSVGTAGEKLFF. CDR3 in DNA: TGTGCCAGCAGCGTCGGGACAGCTGGCGAAAAACTGTTTTTT.

This clone was observed once. The rearrangement links TRBV6-1 to TRBJ2-7; 10 bases agree with TRBD2. Germline CDR1 and CDR2: MNHNS and SASEGT. CDR3 size: 13 residues. The DNA for the CDR3 is TGTGCTTCCAGGAGGCTAGCGGGAGACGAGCAGTACTTC. As protein: CASRRLAGDEQYF.

This sequence joins TRBV19 and TRBJ2-2; TRBD2 agrees at 15 bases. J lost 2 bases, V lost 4 bases, and 5 bases had no gene match. The CDR3 covers 18 residues. Germline loops: CDR1 LNHDA, CDR2 SQIVND (reference sequence). The CDR3: CASSTRGLAGGNTGELFF. CDR3 DNA: TGTGCCAGTAGTACCCGGGGACTAGCGGGAGGTAACACCGGGGAGCTGTTTTTT.

There are a few counts of this clone. V usage is TRBV5-1 and J usage is TRBJ2-3, with 8 bases aligning to TRBD2. CDR1 and CDR2 (germline): SGHRS, YFSETQ. V trimming: 3 bases; J trimming: 1 base; junction bases outside the gene matches: 10. The CDR3 runs 17 residues. The CDR3 spells CASSSGTLLAGTDTQYF. CDR3 bases: TGCGCCAGCAGCTCTGGGACCTTACTAGCGGGCACAGATACGCAGTATTTT.

The chain links TRBV5-4 to TRBJ2-2; 8 bases fit TRBD1. Germline CDR1 SGHNT, CDR2 YYREEE (reference sequence). This CDR3 spans 15 amino acids. V shed 9 bases, J shed 2 bases, and the junction held 9 bases outside the gene matches. DNA of the CDR3: TGTGCCATGAACAAGGACAGGGTCAACACCGGGGAGCTGTTTTTT. Residues: CAMNKDRVNTGELFF.

In the case of this clone: Relative to the germline gene, one junction end is altered; a read error may explain this. CDR3 nucleotide sequence: TGTGCCAGCAGCCAAGCAACCTACAGACAACGCCCCCACTTC. It encodes CASSQATYRQRPHF. V gene TRBV14 combines with J gene TRBJ2-5; D unclear. There are 14 residues in the CDR3. CDR1 is SGHDN and CDR2 is FVKESK in the germline V gene. Using reference TRBV14 and TRBJ2-5 for the parts outside the CDR3, the full variable domain is EAGVTQFPSHSVIEKGQTVTLRCDPISGHDNLYWYRRVMGKEIKFLLHFVKESKQDESGMPNNRFLAERTGGTYSTLKVQPAELEDSGVYFCASSQATYRQRPHFGPGTRLLVL.

On this clone itself: Other DNA sequences in this specimen translate into the identical CDR3. V usage is TRBV7-9 and J usage is TRBJ1-2, with D hard to call. Per the germline V gene, CDR1 is SEHNR and CDR2 is FQNEAQ (reference sequence). This CDR3 spans 16 amino acids. V was pared by 1 base and J by 3 bases, with 15 bases between. This chain's CDR3 is CASSLGLGGLDYGYTF. The CDR3 DNA sequence: TGTGCCAGCAGCTTAGGGCTGGGAGGGTTGGACTATGGCTACACCTTC.

This chain uses TRBV5-1 with TRBJ1-3, with D hard to call. In germline, CDR1 is SGHRS, CDR2 YFSETQ. The CDR3 extends over 14 amino acids. V gave up 0 bases and J gave up 0 bases, with 4 bases separating them. CDR3 residues: CASSLGGSGNTIYF. The CDR3 nucleotides read TGCGCCAGCAGCTTGGGGGGCTCTGGAAACACCATATATTTT. Drawing the rest from reference TRBV5-1 and TRBJ1-3, the complete variable domain is KAGVTQTPRYLIKTRGQQVTLSCSPISGHRSVSWYQQTPGQGLQFLFEYFSETQRNKGNFPGRFSGRQFSNSRSEMNVSTLELGDSALYLCASSLGGSGNTIYFGEGSWLTVV.

The J gene is TRBJ2-1, the V gene TRBV12-5, with 7 bases fitting TRBD2. The germline gives CDR1 LGHNT, CDR2 FRNRAP. The CDR3 spans 15 residues. The J segment lost 0 bases and the V segment lost 1 base, leaving 0 bases of the junction unmatched. As DNA, the CDR3 is TGTGCTAGTGGTTTGGGCGGGAGCTCCTACAATGAGCAGTTCTTC. Translated, it gives CASGLGGSSYNEQFF.